This T cell receptor beta chain appears in the sequencing data of a study of cytomegalovirus exposure and HLA in healthy donors. Study-wide results and caveats: Apparent HLA restriction characterized most CMV-associated TCR beta chains in a later analysis. Accurate HLA-A and HLA-B prediction from TCR beta sequences was reported for most subjects. Sequencing likely generated an artifact that appeared as a cluster of highly shared sequence variants.

Unrecorded immune exposures were likely, despite nominal health at sampling. The sample holds one count of this clone. Its target is not known. The study ran its PCR with 60 Vbeta and 13 Jbeta primers. This table comes from immunoSEQ multiplex PCR, and its TCRdb copy is limited to in-frame clones, with some not included. The data hold around 180,000 clones, with around four fifths observed a single time. The germline gives CDR1 LNHDA, CDR2 SQIVND (reference sequence). CDR3 length: 17 residues. Trimming removed 7 bases at V and 4 bases at J, with 25 bases between. Sequencing input: PBMCs. The J gene is TRBJ1-1, the V gene TRBV19; possibly TRBD1 for D (5 bases). The clonotype comes from a woman in her 30s in good health and CMV-seropositive. CDR3 loop: CASTTLPGQGRSTEAFF. Here the CDR3 DNA reads TGTGCCAGTACCACTCTCCCCGGGCAGGGAAGGAGCACTGAAGCTTTCTTT.